The source of this T cell receptor beta chain is a study of blood T cell repertoires in COVID-19. As for the study in general: The United States, Italy and Spain provided the acute and convalescent COVID-19 samples. PBMCs, B-cell-depleted T cells, or T cells were the source of the cDNA or gDNA that made up the material.

As handled by the study authors: Counts of nucleated cells, estimated from reference gene primer amplification, were obtained. Profiled with immunoSEQ multiplex PCR; TCRdb holds only in-frame clones, not every one. V, J and clone size derive from that table, while D and trimming were established from the DNA sequence. Among approximately 260,000 clones, about 80% were seen once, and the ten largest hold approximately 10%. The germline gives CDR1 SEHNR, CDR2 FQNEAQ (reference sequence). CDR3 length: 14 residues. V was pared by 1 base and J by 10 bases, with 16 bases between. V is TRBV7-9 and J is TRBJ2-5, with D perhaps matching TRBD1 (5 bases). The specimen was peripheral blood. The sequence derives from a woman older than 75 with acute or convalescent COVID-19. CDR3 residues: CASSLESRALDQYF. The DNA of the CDR3 is TGTGCCAGCAGCTTAGAGTCCAGGGCTCTGGACCAGTACTTC. The whole variable domain, remainder taken from reference TRBV7-9 and TRBJ2-5, is DTGVSQNPRHKITKRGQNVTFRCDPISEHNRLYWYRQTLGQGPEFLTYFQNEAQLEKSRLLSDRFSAERPKGSFSTLEIQRTEQGDSAMYLCASSLESRALDQYFGPGTRLLVL.